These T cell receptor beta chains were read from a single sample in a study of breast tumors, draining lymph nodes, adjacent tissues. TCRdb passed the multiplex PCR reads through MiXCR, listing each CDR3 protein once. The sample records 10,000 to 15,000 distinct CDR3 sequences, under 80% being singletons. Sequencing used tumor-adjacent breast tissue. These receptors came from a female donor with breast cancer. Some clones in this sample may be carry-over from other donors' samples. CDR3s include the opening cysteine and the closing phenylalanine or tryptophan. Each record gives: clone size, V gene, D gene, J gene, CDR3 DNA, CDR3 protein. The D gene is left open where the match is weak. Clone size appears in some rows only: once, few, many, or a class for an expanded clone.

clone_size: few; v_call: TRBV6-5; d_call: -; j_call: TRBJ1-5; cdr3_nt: TGTGCCAGCAGGGACAGATCGAGCAATCAGCCCCAGCATTTT; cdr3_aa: CASRDRSSNQPQHF
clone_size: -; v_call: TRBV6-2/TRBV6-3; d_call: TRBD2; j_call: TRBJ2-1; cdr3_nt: TGTGCCAGCAGAATTAGCGGGGGGCTGCCGTACGGTGAGCAGTTCTTC; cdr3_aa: CASRISGGLPYGEQFF
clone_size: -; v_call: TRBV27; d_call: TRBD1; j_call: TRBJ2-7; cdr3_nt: TGTGCCAGCAGTCCGTCGGGACAGGAGTACGAGCAGTACTTC; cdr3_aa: CASSPSGQEYEQYF
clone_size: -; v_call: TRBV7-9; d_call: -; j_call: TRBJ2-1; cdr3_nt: TGTGCCAGCAGCTTAGTCGGGAGCCCCGGGGTCTTC; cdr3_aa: CASSLVGSPGVF
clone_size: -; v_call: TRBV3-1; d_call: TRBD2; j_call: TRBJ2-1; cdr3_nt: TGTGCCAGCAGCCCAGGGACTAGCGGATACAATGAGCAGTTCTTC; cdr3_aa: CASSPGTSGYNEQFF
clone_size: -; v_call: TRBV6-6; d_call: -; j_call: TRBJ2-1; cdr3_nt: TGTGCCAGCAGTTACTCGGGCCGGGGTGAGCAGTTCTTC; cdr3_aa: CASSYSGRGEQFF
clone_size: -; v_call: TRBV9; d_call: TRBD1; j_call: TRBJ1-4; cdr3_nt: TGTGCCAGCAGCGTAGCTGGGACAGGTGGGGAAAAACTGTTTTTT; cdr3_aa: CASSVAGTGGEKLFF
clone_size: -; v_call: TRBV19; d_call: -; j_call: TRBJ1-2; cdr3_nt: TGTGCCAGTAGCCGCCGAGACATGGGTGGCTACACCTTC; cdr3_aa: CASSRRDMGGYTF
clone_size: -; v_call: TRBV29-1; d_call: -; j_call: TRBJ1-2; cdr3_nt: TGCAGCGTTGAGGGCCGGGGTGGCTACACCTTC; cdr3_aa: CSVEGRGGYTF
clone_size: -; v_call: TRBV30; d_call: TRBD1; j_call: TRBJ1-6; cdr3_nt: TGTGCCTGGAGTCGTCCCGGGACAGGGGGTTCACCCCTCCACTTT; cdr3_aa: CAWSRPGTGGSPLHF
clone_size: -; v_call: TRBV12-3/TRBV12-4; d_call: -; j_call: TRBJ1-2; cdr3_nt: TGTGCCAGCAGGGCCCGCACGCGTGTAAGCTACACCTTC; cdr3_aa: CASRARTRVSYTF
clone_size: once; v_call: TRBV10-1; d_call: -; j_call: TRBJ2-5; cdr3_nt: TGCGCCAGCAGTGAGTCGTACCAAGAGACCCAGTACTTC; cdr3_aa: CASSESYQETQYF
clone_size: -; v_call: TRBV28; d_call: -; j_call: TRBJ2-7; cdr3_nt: TGTGCCAGCAGCCAGGGGGGGCAGTACGAGCAGTACTTC; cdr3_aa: CASSQGGQYEQYF
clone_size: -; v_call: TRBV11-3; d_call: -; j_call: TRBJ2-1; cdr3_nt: TGTGCCAGCAGCTCCGGGATTAGCGGAACGGCCTACAATGAGCAGTTCTTC; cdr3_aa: CASSSGISGTAYNEQFF
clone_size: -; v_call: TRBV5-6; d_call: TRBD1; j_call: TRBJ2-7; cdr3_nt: TGTGCCAGCAGCCGGGACAGGGCTAAGTACGAGCAGTACTTC; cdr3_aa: CASSRDRAKYEQYF
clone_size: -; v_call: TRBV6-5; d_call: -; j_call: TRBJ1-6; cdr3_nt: TGTGCCAGCAGTTTTCAGGACAGAAGTAATTCACCCCTCCACTTT; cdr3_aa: CASSFQDRSNSPLHF
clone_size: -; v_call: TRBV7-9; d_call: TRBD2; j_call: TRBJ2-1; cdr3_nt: TGTGCCAGCAGCGAAAGCGGGATATACAATGAGCAGTTCTTC; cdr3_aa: CASSESGIYNEQFF
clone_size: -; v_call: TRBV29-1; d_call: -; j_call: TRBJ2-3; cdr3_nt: TGCAGCGTTGAAGATGGAAGGCAGAGCACAGATACGCAGTATTTT; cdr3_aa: CSVEDGRQSTDTQYF
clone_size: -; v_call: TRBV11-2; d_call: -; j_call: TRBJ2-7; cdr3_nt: TGTGCCAGCAGCTTAGTGGGTGGGGGAAGTACCTACGAGCAGTACTTC; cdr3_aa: CASSLVGGGSTYEQYF
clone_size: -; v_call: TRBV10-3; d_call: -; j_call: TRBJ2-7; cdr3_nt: TGTGCCATCCGCCGGAACAACGAGCAGTACTTC; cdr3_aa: CAIRRNNEQYF
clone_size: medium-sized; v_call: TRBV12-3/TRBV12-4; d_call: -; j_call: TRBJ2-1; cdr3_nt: TGTGCCAGCACCCCCGCGGAGGGGGTTTACAATGAGCAGTTCTTC; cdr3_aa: CASTPAEGVYNEQFF
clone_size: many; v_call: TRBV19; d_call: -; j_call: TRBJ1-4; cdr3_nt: TGTGCCAGTAGTATCCAGGGGAACGGGGAAAAACTGTTTTTT; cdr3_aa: CASSIQGNGEKLFF
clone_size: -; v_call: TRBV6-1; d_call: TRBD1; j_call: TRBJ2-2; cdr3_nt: TGTGCCACCAGCCTACAGGGGGCCAACACCGGGGAGCTGTTTTTT; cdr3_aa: CATSLQGANTGELFF
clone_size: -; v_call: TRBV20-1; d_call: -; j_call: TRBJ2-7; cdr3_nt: TGCAGTGCTAGAGATAAGGTCGGGCACTACGAGCAGTACTTC; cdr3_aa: CSARDKVGHYEQYF
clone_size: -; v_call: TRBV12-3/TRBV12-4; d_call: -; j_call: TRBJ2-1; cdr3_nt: TGTGCCAGCAGGGTGGGGGCCCCGAATGAGCAGTTCTTC; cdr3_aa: CASRVGAPNEQFF
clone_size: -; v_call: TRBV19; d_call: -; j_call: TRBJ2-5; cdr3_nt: TGTGCCAGTAGCCTCCGGGCGGGGGAGACCCAGTACTTC; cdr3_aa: CASSLRAGETQYF
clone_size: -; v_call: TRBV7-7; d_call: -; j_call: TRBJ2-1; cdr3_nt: TGTGCTAGCAGCGGAAGTTCCCATGAGCAGTTCTTC; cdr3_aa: CASSGSSHEQFF
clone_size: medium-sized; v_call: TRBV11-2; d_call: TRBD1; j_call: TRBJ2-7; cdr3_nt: TGTGCCAGCAGCCGGATCCCCTGGCTGGGACAGGGGTCGTACTTC; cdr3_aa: CASSRIPWLGQGSYF
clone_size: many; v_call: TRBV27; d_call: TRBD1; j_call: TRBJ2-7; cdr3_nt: TGTGCCAGCAGTCCACCGGGACAGGACTACGAGCAGTACTTC; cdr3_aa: CASSPPGQDYEQYF
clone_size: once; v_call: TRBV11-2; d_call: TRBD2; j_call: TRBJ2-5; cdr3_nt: TGTGCCAGCAGCCCGGGACTAGCGGGAGTTGAGACCCAGTACTTC; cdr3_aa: CASSPGLAGVETQYF
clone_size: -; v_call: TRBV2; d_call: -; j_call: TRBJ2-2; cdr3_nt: TGTGCCAGCAGTGGGGACACCGGGGAGCTGTCTTTT; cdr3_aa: CASSGDTGELSF